This is a list of T cell receptor beta chains from one sample in a study of blood T cell repertoires in COVID-19. The table came from immunoSEQ multiplex PCR; TCRdb's copy has only in-frame clones and leaves some out. This sample has about 58,000 clones, with around four fifths found just once. Sample: peripheral blood. These receptors all come from a human donor in a cohort sampled during active COVID-19. CDR3s include the opening cysteine and the closing phenylalanine or tryptophan. Fields, in order: D gene, CDR3 length, V gene, clone size, J gene, CDR3 protein, CDR3 DNA. D genes are given only for firm matches. Clone size, where shown, is once, few, many, or a class for clones that have expanded.

>TRBD1|18|TRBV11-2|NA|TRBJ1-1
CASSLGLRTGGINTEAFF
TGTGCCAGCAGCTTAGGGTTAAGGACAGGGGGTATCAACACTGAAGCTTTCTTT
>NA|14|TRBV6-5|NA|TRBJ1-1
CASSYSNRYTEAFF
TGTGCCAGCAGTTACTCGAACAGATACACTGAAGCTTTCTTT
>TRBD1|16|TRBV11-2|NA|TRBJ2-7
CASSLDPDRGLYEQYF
TGTGCCAGCAGCTTGGATCCGGACAGGGGATTATACGAGCAGTACTTC
>NA|13|TRBV27|medium-sized|TRBJ1-6
CASRDSSSSPLHF
TGTGCCAGCAGAGACTCCTCCAGCTCACCCCTCCACTTT
>NA|14|TRBV7-7|NA|TRBJ2-5
CASGTTGGSETQYF
TGTGCTAGCGGGACAACAGGGGGCAGTGAGACCCAGTACTTC
>NA|14|TRBV5-1|NA|TRBJ2-3
CASSLGHGQDTQYF
TGCGCCAGCAGCCTAGGACACGGCCAAGATACGCAGTATTTT
>NA|17|TRBV27|NA|TRBJ1-3
CASSPWGPSALRNTIYF
TGTGCCAGCAGTCCTTGGGGGCCTTCAGCCCTTCGAAACACCATATATTTT
>NA|14|TRBV4-1|NA|TRBJ1-2
CASSQETYNYGYTF
TGCGCCAGCAGCCAAGAAACCTATAACTATGGCTACACCTTC
>TRBD1|15|TRBV27|NA|TRBJ1-2
CASKPLQDRFYGYTF
TGTGCCAGCAAACCACTCCAGGACAGGTTCTATGGCTACACCTTC
>NA|14|TRBV28|NA|TRBJ1-2
CASNPPQGNYGYTF
TGTGCCAGCAACCCCCCTCAGGGGAACTATGGCTACACCTTC
>TRBD2|15|TRBV6-2/TRBV6-3|NA|TRBJ2-5
CASSFQGPGGETQYF
TGTGCCAGCAGTTTTCAAGGACCGGGGGGAGAGACCCAGTACTTC
>NA|13|TRBV5-6|NA|TRBJ2-2
CASSLAETGELFF
TGTGCCAGCAGCTTGGCGGAGACCGGGGAGCTGTTTTTT
>NA|14|TRBV6-5|NA|TRBJ1-1
CASSYQTRNTEAFF
TGTGCCAGCAGTTACCAAACAAGGAACACTGAAGCTTTCTTT
>NA|13|TRBV5-4|NA|TRBJ2-4
CASSLGRRDSQYF
TGTGCCAGCAGCCTGGGTCGGAGAGATTCTCAGTACTTC
>TRBD1|15|TRBV30|once|TRBJ1-5
CAWRSRQGAVQPQHF
TGTGCCTGGAGATCCCGACAGGGAGCAGTCCAGCCCCAGCATTTT
>TRBD2|16|TRBV6-2/TRBV6-3|NA|TRBJ2-3
CASSPWTSGQTDTQYF
TGTGCCAGCAGCCCTTGGACTAGCGGACAGACAGATACGCAGTATTTT
>TRBD1|14|TRBV10-3|NA|TRBJ2-7
CAISEGQGTYEQYF
TGTGCCATCAGTGAGGGACAGGGGACCTACGAGCAGTACTTC
>NA|13|TRBV12-3/TRBV12-4|NA|TRBJ1-1
CASRIAGVPEAFF
TGTGCCAGCAGGATAGCAGGGGTCCCTGAAGCTTTCTTT
>NA|14|TRBV19|many|TRBJ1-1
CASRPRVGSTEAFF
TGTGCCAGTAGGCCCAGGGTTGGCAGCACTGAAGCTTTCTTT
>TRBD1|16|TRBV12-5|once|TRBJ1-5
CASVPPGQGANQPQHF
TGTGCTAGTGTTCCTCCGGGACAGGGGGCCAATCAGCCCCAGCATTTT
>TRBD2|15|TRBV4-3|NA|TRBJ2-1
CASSHGLAGGNEQFF
TGCGCCAGCAGCCACGGACTAGCGGGGGGCAATGAGCAGTTCTTC
>TRBD1|16|TRBV13|NA|TRBJ1-3
CASSFFRTGAGNTIYF
TGTGCCAGCAGCTTCTTTCGGACAGGGGCTGGAAACACCATATATTTT
>TRBD1|14|TRBV7-2|few|TRBJ1-5
CASSQRGQSQPQHF
TGTGCCAGCAGCCAAAGGGGACAGTCGCAGCCCCAGCATTTT